The 18 T cell receptor beta chains below were found in one sample sequenced in a study of cytomegalovirus exposure and HLA in healthy donors. Both 60 Vbeta primers and 13 Jbeta primers went into the PCR. TCRdb's table, derived via immunoSEQ multiplex PCR, lists solely in-frame clones and lacks some. This sample yields around 210,000 clones, of which over 75% are seen a single time; around 0.45% belongs to the top ten. The source material was PBMCs. The receptors were gathered from a boy aged 10-17 years in good health and CMV-seronegative.

This chain uses TRBV11-3 with TRBJ2-7; TRBD2 is a possible D gene (5 bases). CDR1 SGHNT and CDR2 YENEEA come from the germline V gene. Trimming removed 3 bases from V and 5 bases from J, with 11 bases in between. This CDR3 region has 13 residues. The CDR3 reads CASSLIIGNEQYF. The CDR3 nucleotides are TGTGCCAGCAGCTTGATTATCGGGAACGAGCAGTACTTC.

The genes are TRBV10-3 and TRBJ1-1, with TRBD1 identical over 9 bases. J lost 10 bases, V lost 0 bases, and 6 bases had no gene match. The CDR3 runs 14 residues. CDR1 and CDR2 from the germline V gene are ENHRY and SYGVKD. The CDR3 DNA follows: TGTGCCATCAGTGAGTCTACAGGGGGCGGAGGAGCTTTCTTT. It encodes CAISESTGGGGAFF.

This clone came up a few times. In DNA, the CDR3 is TGTGCCAGCAGACGACAGGGAAGTCAAGCCACAGATACGCAGTATTTT. It yields the protein CASRRQGSQATDTQYF. The V gene is TRBV7-6, the J gene TRBJ2-3, with TRBD1 matching over 7 bases. The CDR3 is made up of 16 amino acids. The germline V gene has CDR1 SGHVS and CDR2 FNYEAQ. Trimming at V came to 6 bases and at J to 2 bases, leaving 11 bases not matched to a gene.

This clone was seen more than once but under ten times. The V call is TRBV27, the J call TRBJ2-7; D is unresolved. Germline CDR1 reads MNHEY; CDR2 reads SMNVEV (reference sequence). V shed 3 bases and J shed 6 bases, with 15 bases lying between them. The CDR3 loop spans 14 amino acids. The CDR3: CASSLLAEVLEQYF. The CDR3 DNA sequence: TGTGCCAGCAGTTTGTTGGCGGAAGTACTCGAGCAGTACTTC.

The chain recombines TRBV27 with TRBJ1-5; TRBD1 matches at 7 bases. CDR3 size: 14 residues. Germline values: CDR1 MNHEY, CDR2 SMNVEV (reference sequence). The junction had 8 bases not matched to a gene; V was cut back by 5 bases and J by 7 bases. CDR3 residues: CASSITGADQPQHF. The CDR3 nucleotides are TGTGCCAGCAGTATAACAGGGGCGGACCAGCCCCAGCATTTT.

V is TRBV2 and J is TRBJ2-7; D perhaps matches TRBD1 (5 bases). The germline V and J ends were trimmed by 10 bases and 3 bases, with 16 bases remaining between them. In germline, CDR1 is SNHLY, CDR2 FYNNEI. The CDR3 loop spans 13 amino acids. This chain's CDR3 is CATQGNLGYEQYF. CDR3 bases: TGTGCCACTCAGGGAAACTTGGGCTACGAGCAGTACTTC.

This clone was picked up a small number of times. The chain employs TRBV7-8 and TRBJ2-3; TRBD2 aligns across 10 bases. The CDR3 extends over 18 amino acids. V shed 5 bases, J shed 5 bases, and the junction held 16 bases outside the gene matches. Germline V lookup: CDR1 SGHVS, CDR2 FQNEAQ. The CDR3 protein is CASSGSVGLAGVGDTQYF. CDR3 nucleotides: TGTGCCAGCAGCGGCTCCGTTGGGCTAGCGGGGGTTGGAGATACGCAGTATTTT.

The chain has TRBV7-3 and TRBJ1-2, with TRBD1 matching over 9 bases. The CDR3 is 13 amino acids. CDR1 is SGHTA and CDR2 is FQGTGA in the germline V gene. J lost 6 bases, V lost 5 bases, and 4 bases had no gene match. This chain's CDR3 is CASSRQGGDGYTF. The CDR3 region has the DNA TGTGCCAGCAGCCGACAGGGGGGGGATGGCTACACCTTC.

V gene TRBV5-1 combines with J gene TRBJ2-5, with TRBD1 identical over 10 bases. The J call could be wrong; TRBJ2-7 is a better fit for the DNA end. From germline, CDR1 is SGHRS and CDR2 YFSETQ. The CDR3 runs 14 residues. The CDR3 region is CASSVTGGPYEQYF. CDR3 in DNA: TGCGCCAGCAGCGTGACAGGGGGCCCCTACGAGCAGTACTTC.

The count of this clone is one. The CDR3, as DNA: TGTGCCAGCAGGGTGACCGGCGGTCCACCCCTCCACTTT. This translates into CASRVTGGPPLHF. The rearrangement links TRBV2 to TRBJ1-6; D not resolved. V gave up 6 bases and J gave up 11 bases, with 14 bases separating them. Germline V gives CDR1 SNHLY, CDR2 FYNNEI. The CDR3 length is 13 residues.

The gene calls are TRBV7-2 and TRBJ2-5; TRBD1 might be the D (6 bases). This CDR3 region has 18 residues. Germline CDR1 reads SGHTA; CDR2 reads FQGNSA. Trimming shortened V by 5 bases and J by 2 bases, and 24 bases separated the two germline ends. DNA of the CDR3: TGTGCCAGCAGCCCGAGGGGGATATCCGGGGACGAACAAGAGACCCAGTACTTC. It encodes CASSPRGISGDEQETQYF.

This rearrangement joins TRBV29-1 to TRBJ1-2, with D possibly matching TRBD1 (5 bases). V was clipped by 6 bases and J by 4 bases, with 12 bases between them. Germline CDR1 SQVTM, CDR2 ANQGSEA. The CDR3 loop spans 12 amino acids. Written as DNA, the CDR3 is TGCAGCGTGATAAGAGACAGCTATGGCTACACCTTC. Translated, it gives CSVIRDSYGYTF.

There are a few counts of this clone. The rearrangement links TRBV18 to TRBJ1-1, with unresolved D. This CDR3 comprises 14 residues. V lost 1 base to trimming and J lost 4 bases, with 10 bases between them. Germline CDR1 and CDR2: KGHSH and LQKENI. This CDR3 is CASSPRVESTEAFF. The CDR3 coding sequence is TGTGCCAGCTCACCACGGGTGGAGAGCACTGAAGCTTTCTTT. Variable domain in full (rest from reference TRBV18 and TRBJ1-1): NAGVMQNPRHLVRRRGQEARLRCSPMKGHSHVYWYRQLPEEGLKFMVYLQKENIIDESGMPKERFSAEFPKEGPSILRIQQVVRGDSAAYFCASSPRVESTEAFFGQGTRLTVV.

V usage is TRBV25-1 and J usage is TRBJ2-7; TRBD2 might be the D (5 bases). Germline assignment: CDR1 MGHDK and CDR2 SYGVNS. V was trimmed by 8 bases and J by 3 bases, leaving 5 bases between them. CDR3 length: 10 residues. CDR3 residues: CASGSYEQYF. The CDR3 nucleotides are TGTGCCAGCGGGAGCTACGAGCAGTACTTC.

This rearrangement joins TRBV9 to TRBJ1-1; no clear D. CDR3 length equals 14 residues. The germline V gene encodes CDR1 SGDLS and CDR2 YYNGEE. V was trimmed by 2 bases and J by 2 bases, leaving 10 bases between them. CDR3 nucleotide sequence: TGTGCCAGCAGCGTTGTCCAGGTAAACACTGAAGCTTTCTTT. This codes for CASSVVQVNTEAFF. Full variable domain (remainder filled in from reference TRBV9 and TRBJ1-1): DSGVTQTPKHLITATGQRVTLRCSPRSGDLSVYWYQQSLDQGLQFLIQYYNGEERAKGNILERFSAQQFPDLHSELNLSSLELGDSALYFCASSVVQVNTEAFFGQGTRLTVV.

This rearrangement joins TRBV7-9 to TRBJ2-7; D call uncertain. The CDR3 runs to 12 residues. The V gene lost 0 bases and the J gene lost 4 bases, with 4 bases spanning the gap. CDR1 and CDR2 from the germline V gene are SEHNR and FQNEAQ (reference sequence). CDR3 region: CASSLAPYEQYF. CDR3 DNA sequence: TGTGCCAGCAGCTTAGCCCCTTACGAGCAGTACTTC.

This clone was observed a few times. The chain recombines TRBV29-1 with TRBJ1-5, with D maybe TRBD1 (5 bases). The CDR3 loop spans 12 amino acids. The germline gives CDR1 SQVTM, CDR2 ANQGSEA. The germline V and J ends were trimmed by 7 bases and 5 bases, with 12 bases remaining between them. The CDR3, as DNA: TGCAGCGCTACAGGCGGCGATCAGCCCCAGCATTTT. Its protein product is CSATGGDQPQHF.

This rearrangement joins TRBV4-2 to TRBJ2-1, with 7 bases that match TRBD2. The CDR3 contains 15 residues. Losses at the gene ends were 0 bases for V and 6 bases for J; bases not matched to a gene: 5. CDR1 is LGHNA, CDR2 YNFKEQ, per germline. As DNA, the CDR3 is TGTGCCAGCAGCCAAGATCGCGCTAGCGGCAATGAGCAGTTCTTC. Protein product: CASSQDRASGNEQFF.